This is a list of T cell receptor beta chains from one sample in a study of OX40 agonist ivuxolimab in advanced cancers. Generated by immunoSEQ multiplex PCR, the TCRdb table keeps only in-frame clones and is missing some. The sample contains some 86,000 clones, around 90% of which appear only once. Material: CD4+ or CD8+ T cells sorted from blood, obtained in a trial of the OX40 agonist ivuxolimab. These receptor sequences come from an adult with an advanced solid tumor such as melanoma, head and neck, liver or kidney cancer. Each CDR3 is given with its conserved first and last residue. D genes are given only for firm matches. Clone size is shown for a subset of rows, as once, few, many or a class of expanded clone.

v_gene: TRBV9
abundance: -
d_gene: -
j_gene: TRBJ2-1
CDR3aa: CASSVGTQNEQFF
CDR3nt: TGTGCCAGCAGCGTCGGGACCCAAAATGAGCAGTTCTTC

v_gene: TRBV2
abundance: -
d_gene: TRBD1
j_gene: TRBJ1-5
CDR3aa: CASGWGQGDQPQHF
CDR3nt: TGTGCCAGCGGGTGGGGACAGGGGGATCAGCCCCAGCATTTT

v_gene: TRBV11-2
abundance: -
d_gene: TRBD1
j_gene: TRBJ2-7
CDR3aa: CASSSVPGQGREQYF
CDR3nt: TGTGCCAGCAGCTCCGTCCCGGGACAGGGACGAGAGCAGTACTTC

v_gene: TRBV5-1
abundance: few
d_gene: -
j_gene: TRBJ1-4
CDR3aa: CASSSGSSATLFF
CDR3nt: TGCGCCAGCAGCTCGGGATCCTCGGCCACACTGTTTTTT

v_gene: TRBV28
abundance: -
d_gene: -
j_gene: TRBJ1-1
CDR3aa: CASSLGSGPRAFF
CDR3nt: TGTGCCAGCAGTTTAGGCAGCGGCCCCCGAGCTTTCTTT

v_gene: TRBV5-1
abundance: -
d_gene: -
j_gene: TRBJ2-6
CDR3aa: CASSLAGISGANVLTF
CDR3nt: TGCGCCAGCAGCTTGGCGGGTATATCTGGGGCCAACGTCCTGACTTTC

v_gene: TRBV19
abundance: -
d_gene: TRBD1
j_gene: TRBJ1-5
CDR3aa: CASSFSGQGNQPQHF
CDR3nt: TGTGCCAGTAGTTTTTCTGGACAGGGGAATCAGCCCCAGCATTTT

v_gene: TRBV2
abundance: -
d_gene: TRBD2
j_gene: TRBJ2-7
CDR3aa: CASRGTSGRAKQYF
CDR3nt: TGTGCCAGCAGGGGGACTAGCGGGAGGGCCAAGCAGTACTTC

v_gene: TRBV2
abundance: -
d_gene: TRBD1
j_gene: TRBJ1-3
CDR3aa: CASTPGGSSGNTIYF
CDR3nt: TGTGCCAGCACCCCAGGGGGGAGCTCTGGAAACACCATATATTTT

v_gene: TRBV28
abundance: -
d_gene: -
j_gene: TRBJ2-3
CDR3aa: CASAHSGRFHDTQYF
CDR3nt: TGTGCCAGCGCCCACTCGGGACGGTTTCATGATACGCAGTATTTT

v_gene: TRBV9
abundance: once
d_gene: -
j_gene: TRBJ2-7
CDR3aa: CASSVGETGYEQYF
CDR3nt: TGTGCCAGCAGCGTAGGGGAGACAGGCTACGAGCAGTACTTC

v_gene: TRBV6-5
abundance: -
d_gene: -
j_gene: TRBJ2-7
CDR3aa: CASSYFRGPEYF
CDR3nt: TGTGCCAGCAGTTACTTCCGGGGGCCGGAGTACTTC

v_gene: TRBV27
abundance: -
d_gene: TRBD1
j_gene: TRBJ2-7
CDR3aa: CASSLGTGGRGEQYF
CDR3nt: TGTGCCAGCAGTTTAGGGACAGGGGGCCGGGGCGAGCAGTACTTC

v_gene: TRBV19
abundance: once
d_gene: -
j_gene: TRBJ2-7
CDR3aa: CASSMYIASSYEQYF
CDR3nt: TGTGCCAGTAGTATGTACATCGCCAGCTCCTACGAGCAGTACTTC

v_gene: TRBV9
abundance: -
d_gene: TRBD2
j_gene: TRBJ2-3
CDR3aa: CASSVVPSGRAGTDTQYF
CDR3nt: TGTGCCAGCAGCGTAGTCCCTAGCGGGAGGGCCGGCACAGATACGCAGTATTTT

v_gene: TRBV4-1
abundance: once
d_gene: TRBD1
j_gene: TRBJ1-3
CDR3aa: CASSPQTGGDGNTIYF
CDR3nt: TGCGCCAGCAGCCCACAGACAGGGGGCGACGGAAACACCATATATTTT

v_gene: TRBV11-3
abundance: -
d_gene: -
j_gene: TRBJ1-1
CDR3aa: CASSLGVNTEAFF
CDR3nt: TGTGCCAGCAGCTTAGGGGTGAACACTGAAGCTTTCTTT

v_gene: TRBV5-1
abundance: -
d_gene: -
j_gene: TRBJ2-2
CDR3aa: CASNDRGDTGELFF
CDR3nt: TGCGCCAGCAATGATCGAGGGGACACCGGGGAGCTGTTTTTT

v_gene: TRBV6-6
abundance: -
d_gene: TRBD2
j_gene: TRBJ2-2
CDR3aa: CASSHTSGRAGELFF
CDR3nt: TGTGCCAGCAGTCACACTAGCGGGAGGGCCGGGGAGCTGTTTTTT

v_gene: TRBV10-3
abundance: -
d_gene: -
j_gene: TRBJ1-4
CDR3aa: CAISARQDSNEKLFF
CDR3nt: TGTGCCATCAGTGCTCGACAGGACTCTAATGAAAAACTGTTTTTT

v_gene: TRBV28
abundance: few
d_gene: -
j_gene: TRBJ2-7
CDR3aa: CASSFEPLKGAYEQYF
CDR3nt: TGTGCCAGCAGTTTTGAGCCACTAAAAGGGGCTTACGAGCAGTACTTC

v_gene: TRBV6-5
abundance: -
d_gene: -
j_gene: TRBJ1-4
CDR3aa: CASSYSTRANEKLFF
CDR3nt: TGTGCCAGCAGTTACTCGACCAGGGCTAATGAAAAACTGTTTTTT

v_gene: TRBV9
abundance: -
d_gene: -
j_gene: TRBJ1-2
CDR3aa: CASSVQEGGYTF
CDR3nt: TGTGCCAGCAGCGTCCAGGAGGGGGGCTACACCTTC

v_gene: TRBV19
abundance: -
d_gene: -
j_gene: TRBJ2-6
CDR3aa: CASSIASGANVLTF
CDR3nt: TGTGCCAGTAGTATAGCCTCTGGGGCCAACGTCCTGACTTTC

v_gene: TRBV15
abundance: -
d_gene: -
j_gene: TRBJ2-7
CDR3aa: CATSRAGTYEEQYF
CDR3nt: TGTGCCACCAGCAGAGCCGGGACGTACGAGGAGCAGTACTTC

v_gene: TRBV28
abundance: -
d_gene: -
j_gene: TRBJ1-6
CDR3aa: CASSPSENSPLHF
CDR3nt: TGTGCCAGCAGCCCCTCAGAGAATTCACCCCTCCACTTT

v_gene: TRBV5-1
abundance: -
d_gene: -
j_gene: TRBJ2-7
CDR3aa: CASSPRTGSYEQYF
CDR3nt: TGCGCCAGCAGCCCGAGGACGGGCTCCTACGAGCAGTACTTC

v_gene: TRBV19
abundance: -
d_gene: -
j_gene: TRBJ1-1
CDR3aa: CASSTVFGSNTEAFF
CDR3nt: TGTGCCAGTAGTACGGTGTTTGGATCGAACACTGAAGCTTTCTTT

v_gene: TRBV4-1
abundance: once
d_gene: TRBD1
j_gene: TRBJ1-3
CDR3aa: CASSQVYRGLSGNTIYF
CDR3nt: TGCGCCAGCAGCCAAGTATACAGGGGGCTCTCTGGAAACACCATATATTTT

v_gene: TRBV7-3
abundance: -
d_gene: TRBD2
j_gene: TRBJ2-7
CDR3aa: CASSLMGGRGHEQYF
CDR3nt: TGTGCCAGCAGCTTAATGGGGGGGAGAGGTCACGAGCAGTACTTC

v_gene: TRBV28
abundance: -
d_gene: TRBD1
j_gene: TRBJ1-1
CDR3aa: CASSLFRGTGENTEAFF
CDR3nt: TGTGCCAGCAGTTTATTCCGGGGGACAGGGGAGAACACTGAAGCTTTCTTT

v_gene: TRBV7-3
abundance: -
d_gene: -
j_gene: TRBJ1-1
CDR3aa: CASSLGAGTEAFF
CDR3nt: TGTGCCAGCAGCCTTGGGGCGGGCACTGAAGCTTTCTTT

v_gene: TRBV7-8
abundance: -
d_gene: TRBD2
j_gene: TRBJ2-3
CDR3aa: CASSPYSGRAGTQYF
CDR3nt: TGTGCCAGCAGCCCGTATAGCGGGAGGGCCGGTACGCAGTATTTT

v_gene: TRBV30
abundance: -
d_gene: TRBD1
j_gene: TRBJ2-2
CDR3aa: CAWSRGQGTGELFF
CDR3nt: TGTGCCTGGAGTCGAGGACAGGGGACCGGGGAGCTGTTTTTT

v_gene: TRBV11-2
abundance: -
d_gene: -
j_gene: TRBJ2-5
CDR3aa: CASSPRTKGSETQYF
CDR3nt: TGTGCCAGCAGCCCTAGGACTAAAGGTTCGGAGACCCAGTACTTC

v_gene: TRBV5-1
abundance: once
d_gene: -
j_gene: TRBJ2-1
CDR3aa: CASSLADSLYFTSYNEQFF
CDR3nt: TGCGCCAGCAGCTTGGCCGATTCACTATACTTTACCTCCTACAATGAGCAGTTCTTC

v_gene: TRBV18
abundance: -
d_gene: TRBD2
j_gene: TRBJ2-1
CDR3aa: CASSPISSGRTYNEQFF
CDR3nt: TGTGCCAGCTCACCCATCTCTAGCGGGAGGACCTACAATGAGCAGTTCTTC

v_gene: TRBV5-1
abundance: -
d_gene: TRBD1
j_gene: TRBJ2-7
CDR3aa: CASSSGTAPYEQYF
CDR3nt: TGCGCCAGCAGCTCCGGGACAGCTCCCTACGAGCAGTACTTC

v_gene: TRBV29-1
abundance: -
d_gene: -
j_gene: TRBJ2-6
CDR3aa: CSVMVSGANVLTF
CDR3nt: TGCAGCGTTATGGTATCTGGGGCCAACGTCCTGACTTTC

v_gene: TRBV5-1
abundance: -
d_gene: -
j_gene: TRBJ1-2
CDR3aa: CASSPSDGTANYGYTF
CDR3nt: TGCGCCAGCAGCCCATCGGACGGAACCGCTAACTATGGCTACACCTTC

v_gene: TRBV19
abundance: -
d_gene: -
j_gene: TRBJ2-6
CDR3aa: CASSMGLGRPETGANVLTF
CDR3nt: TGTGCCAGTAGTATGGGTCTGGGACGGCCAGAAACTGGGGCCAACGTCCTGACTTTC

v_gene: TRBV19
abundance: -
d_gene: -
j_gene: TRBJ2-7
CDR3aa: CASSIISGGLYEQYF
CDR3nt: TGTGCCAGTAGTATAATCTCGGGGGGCCTTTACGAGCAGTACTTC

v_gene: TRBV6-5
abundance: -
d_gene: -
j_gene: TRBJ2-7
CDR3aa: CASRREVLDEQYF
CDR3nt: TGTGCCAGCCGACGTGAAGTTTTGGACGAGCAGTACTTC

v_gene: TRBV10-3
abundance: -
d_gene: TRBD1
j_gene: TRBJ1-2
CDR3aa: CAISGGIPGQTYGYTF
CDR3nt: TGTGCCATCAGCGGCGGGATACCGGGACAGACCTATGGCTACACCTTC

v_gene: TRBV27
abundance: -
d_gene: -
j_gene: TRBJ1-4
CDR3aa: CASSFDTNNEKLFF
CDR3nt: TGTGCCAGCAGTTTCGACACAAATAATGAAAAACTGTTTTTT

v_gene: TRBV7-2
abundance: -
d_gene: -
j_gene: TRBJ2-2
CDR3aa: CASSLAANTGELFF
CDR3nt: TGTGCCAGCAGCTTAGCGGCCAACACCGGGGAGCTGTTTTTT

v_gene: TRBV28
abundance: -
d_gene: -
j_gene: TRBJ1-2
CDR3aa: CASSLGGTNYGYTF
CDR3nt: TGTGCCAGCAGTTTGGGGGGCACCAACTATGGCTACACCTTC

v_gene: TRBV11-2
abundance: -
d_gene: -
j_gene: TRBJ1-4
CDR3aa: CASFSGPRLWGPTNEKLFF
CDR3nt: TGTGCCAGCTTCTCAGGGCCCCGGTTATGGGGCCCAACTAATGAAAAACTGTTTTTT

v_gene: TRBV28
abundance: once
d_gene: -
j_gene: TRBJ2-5
CDR3aa: CASSYQGQETQYF
CDR3nt: TGTGCCAGCAGTTATCAGGGCCAAGAGACCCAGTACTTC

v_gene: TRBV30
abundance: -
d_gene: TRBD1
j_gene: TRBJ1-6
CDR3aa: CAWRGPQGQWDSPLHF
CDR3nt: TGTGCCTGGAGGGGTCCTCAGGGACAGTGGGATTCACCCCTCCACTTT

v_gene: TRBV28
abundance: -
d_gene: -
j_gene: TRBJ1-5
CDR3aa: CASSTGGYQPQHF
CDR3nt: TGTGCCAGCAGTACGGGGGGTTATCAGCCCCAGCATTTT